This T cell receptor (beta chain) is from a study of OX40 agonist ivuxolimab in advanced cancers. Study at large: Previous treatment with anti-PD-1, anti-PD-L1 or anti-CTLA-4 therapy was allowed; approximately 40% had received some.

Generated by immunoSEQ multiplex PCR, the TCRdb table keeps only in-frame clones and is missing some. The sample has 40,000 to 45,000 clones; roughly 92% are singletons. This clonotype was obtained from an adult with an advanced solid tumor such as melanoma, head and neck, liver or kidney cancer. The sample in question was CD4+ or CD8+ T cells sorted from blood, obtained in a trial of the OX40 agonist ivuxolimab.

The CDR3 nucleotides are TGCGCCAGCAGCTCCAGTGGGGGCAGGACTGAAGCTTTCTTT. Translation gives CASSSSGGRTEAFF. This chain links TRBV4-1 with TRBJ1-1; TRBD1 might be the D (6 bases). Germline V CDR1 and CDR2: MGHRA, YSYEKL. This CDR3 has 14 amino acids. The V and J ends lost 5 bases and 5 bases respectively, with 15 bases between them.